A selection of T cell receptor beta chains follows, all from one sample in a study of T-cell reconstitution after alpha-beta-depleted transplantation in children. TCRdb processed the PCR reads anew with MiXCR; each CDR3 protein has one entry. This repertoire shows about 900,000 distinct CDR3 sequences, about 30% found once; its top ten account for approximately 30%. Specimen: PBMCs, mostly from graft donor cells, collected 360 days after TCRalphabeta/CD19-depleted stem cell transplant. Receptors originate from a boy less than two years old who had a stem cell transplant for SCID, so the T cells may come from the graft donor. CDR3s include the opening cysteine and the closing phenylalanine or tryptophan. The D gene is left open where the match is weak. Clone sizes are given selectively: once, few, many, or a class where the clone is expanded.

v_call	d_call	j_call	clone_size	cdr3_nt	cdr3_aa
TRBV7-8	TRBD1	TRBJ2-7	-	TGTGCCAGCAGCTTTACAGGGGGCGCCGAGCAGTACTTC	CASSFTGGAEQYF
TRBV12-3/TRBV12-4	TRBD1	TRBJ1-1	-	TGTGCCAGCAGTATGGGACAGGGACGCACTGAAGCTTTCTTT	CASSMGQGRTEAFF
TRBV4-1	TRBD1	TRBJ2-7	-	TGCGCCAGCAGCCGCCCGGGACAGAGCTCCTACGAGCAGTACTTC	CASSRPGQSSYEQYF
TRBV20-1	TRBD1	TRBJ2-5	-	TGCAGTGCTAGGAGGGACAGGGGACTAGAGACCCAGTACTTC	CSARRDRGLETQYF
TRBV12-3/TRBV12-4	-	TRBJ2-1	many	TGTGCCAGCAGTTCTGCCAATGAGCAGTTCTTC	CASSSANEQFF
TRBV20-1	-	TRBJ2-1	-	TGCAGTGCCTCGAGGGGACTGGCCTACAATGAGCAGTTCTTC	CSASRGLAYNEQFF
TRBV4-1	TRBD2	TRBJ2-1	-	TGCGCCAGCAGCCAAGATGCGGCACTAGCGTCCTACAATGAGCAGTTCTTC	CASSQDAALASYNEQFF
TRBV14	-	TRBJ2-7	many	TGTGCCAGCAGCCGCAAGGGGTGGCCCCTCTACGAGCAGTACTTC	CASSRKGWPLYEQYF
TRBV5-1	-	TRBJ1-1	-	TGCGCCAGCAGCCTGGGGGTTACATCCACTGAAGCTTTCTTT	CASSLGVTSTEAFF
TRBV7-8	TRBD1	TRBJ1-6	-	TGTGCCAGCAGCTTAGAGACAGGGAATTCACCCCTCCACTTT	CASSLETGNSPLHF
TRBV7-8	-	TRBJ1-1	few	TGTGCCAGCAGCTTACCTTGGGGGGCGGGGTCGAACACTGAAGCTTTCTTT	CASSLPWGAGSNTEAFF
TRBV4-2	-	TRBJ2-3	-	TGTGCCAGCAGCCAAGCAGCTCCGCGGGGGCGGGGCACAGATACGCAGTATTTT	CASSQAAPRGRGTDTQYF
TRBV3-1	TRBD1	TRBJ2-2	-	TGTGCCAGCAGCCAGATGGGGACAGGGGGTCCAGGGGAGCTGTTTTTT	CASSQMGTGGPGELFF
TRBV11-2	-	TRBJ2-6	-	TGTGCCAGCAGCTTAGTAGGCGGAAGTAAATCTGGGGCCAACGTCCTGACTTTC	CASSLVGGSKSGANVLTF
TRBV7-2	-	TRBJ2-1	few	TGTGCCAGCAGCCGGCTCACGGGGTCCTACAATGAGCAGTTCTTC	CASSRLTGSYNEQFF
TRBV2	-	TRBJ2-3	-	TGTGCCAGCAGTGTACTGGGCGCAGATACGCAGTATTTT	CASSVLGADTQYF
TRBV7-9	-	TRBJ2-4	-	TGTGCCAGCAGCCTGTCGCCGGGGGCGCGGGACATTCAGTACTTC	CASSLSPGARDIQYF
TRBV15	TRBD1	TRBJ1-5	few	TGTGCCACCAGCAGAGGGGACAGGGCCAATCAGCCCCAGCATTTT	CATSRGDRANQPQHF
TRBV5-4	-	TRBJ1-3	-	TGTGCCAGCAGCTTTTTAGGGCGCCTATCTGGAAACACCATATATTTT	CASSFLGRLSGNTIYF
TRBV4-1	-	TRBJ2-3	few	TGCGCCAGCAGCCGGGAAGTCACAGATACGCAGTATTTT	CASSREVTDTQYF
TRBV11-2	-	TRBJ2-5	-	TGTGCCAGCAGCTACTTCGGACAGCTCCAAGAGACCCAGTACTTC	CASSYFGQLQETQYF
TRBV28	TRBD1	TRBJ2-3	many	TGTGCCACCACATCCCCGGGACAGCGAACAGATACGCAGTATTTT	CATTSPGQRTDTQYF
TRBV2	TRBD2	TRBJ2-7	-	TGTGCCAGCAGTTCCCTAGCGGGATCCTACGAGCAGTACTTC	CASSSLAGSYEQYF
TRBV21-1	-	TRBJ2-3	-	TGTGCCAGCAGCATAAAATTGGAGGGGAATGGGACAGATACGCAGTATTTT	CASSIKLEGNGTDTQYF
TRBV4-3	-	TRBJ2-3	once	TGCGCCAGCAGCCAAGATCTCCCCCGGGGGACTCACACAGATACGCAGTATTTT	CASSQDLPRGTHTDTQYF
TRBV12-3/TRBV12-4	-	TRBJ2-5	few	TGTGCCAGCAGTTGGGAAAATCCGAAAGAGACCCAGTACTTC	CASSWENPKETQYF
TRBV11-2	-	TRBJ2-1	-	TGTGCCAGCAGCTTAATGCGGGGGCAGAGGAATGAGCAGTTCTTC	CASSLMRGQRNEQFF
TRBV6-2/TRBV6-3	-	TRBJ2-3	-	TGTGCCAGCAGTTACTCGTTTCAGGGCACAGATACGCAGTATTTT	CASSYSFQGTDTQYF
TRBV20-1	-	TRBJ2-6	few	TGCAGTGCTAGAGCTCTCTCTGGGGCCAACGTCCTGACTTTC	CSARALSGANVLTF
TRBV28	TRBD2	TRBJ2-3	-	TGTGCCAGCAGCCGATGGACTAGCGGGGGGGACACAGATACGCAGTATTTT	CASSRWTSGGDTDTQYF
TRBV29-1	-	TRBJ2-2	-	TGCAGCGTTGGTGAGGGGGAGTTCACCGGGGAGCTGTTTTTT	CSVGEGEFTGELFF
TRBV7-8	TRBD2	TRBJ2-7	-	TGTGCCAGCAGCTTAGGTAGGACTAGCGGGGACCCCGGCGAGCAGTACTTC	CASSLGRTSGDPGEQYF
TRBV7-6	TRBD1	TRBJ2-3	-	TGTGCCAGCAGCTTAGGCAGGGGGCCGATCGGCACAGATACGCAGTATTTT	CASSLGRGPIGTDTQYF
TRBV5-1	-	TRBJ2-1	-	TGCGCCAGCAGCTTGGAGGGGTTGAGAAACAATGAGCAGTTCTTC	CASSLEGLRNNEQFF